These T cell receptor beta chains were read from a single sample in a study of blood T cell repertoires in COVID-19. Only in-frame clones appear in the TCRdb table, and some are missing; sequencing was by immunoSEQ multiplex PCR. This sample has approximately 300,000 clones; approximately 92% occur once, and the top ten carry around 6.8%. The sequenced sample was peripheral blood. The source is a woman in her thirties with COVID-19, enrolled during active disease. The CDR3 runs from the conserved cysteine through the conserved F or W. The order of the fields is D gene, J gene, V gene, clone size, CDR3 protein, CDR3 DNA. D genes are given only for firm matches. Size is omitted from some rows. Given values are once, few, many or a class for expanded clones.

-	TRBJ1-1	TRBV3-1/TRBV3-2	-	CASSSEGSNTEAFF	TGTGCCAGCAGCTCGGAGGGGAGCAACACTGAAGCTTTCTTT
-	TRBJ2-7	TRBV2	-	CASSSRPWSADEQYF	TGTGCCAGCAGTTCCCGTCCCTGGAGCGCGGATGAGCAGTACTTC
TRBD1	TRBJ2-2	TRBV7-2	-	CASRYTTGVVGELFF	TGTGCCAGCAGATATACTACAGGGGTGGTCGGGGAGCTGTTTTTT
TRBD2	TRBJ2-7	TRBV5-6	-	CASSLGLAKYF	TGTGCCAGCAGCTTGGGACTAGCGAAGTACTTC
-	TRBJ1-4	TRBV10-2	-	CASSDPPHDEKLFF	TGCGCCAGCAGTGACCCCCCCCATGATGAAAAACTGTTTTTT
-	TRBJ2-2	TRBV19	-	CASSPRGASRAGELFF	TGTGCCAGTAGTCCCAGGGGGGCTTCTCGGGCCGGGGAGCTGTTTTTT
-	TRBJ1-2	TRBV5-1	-	CASREGISDYGYTF	TGCGCCAGCAGGGAGGGAATATCTGACTATGGCTACACCTTC
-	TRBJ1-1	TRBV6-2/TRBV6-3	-	CASSSEGARTEAFF	TGTGCCAGCAGTTCGGAGGGCGCGAGAACTGAAGCTTTCTTT
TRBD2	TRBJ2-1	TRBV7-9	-	CASSPGTSGTPFLGNEQFF	TGTGCCAGCAGCCCGGGAACTAGCGGGACTCCCTTTCTGGGCAATGAGCAGTTCTTC
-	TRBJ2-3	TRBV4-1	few	CASSPGWTDTQYF	TGCGCCAGCAGCCCAGGGTGGACAGATACGCAGTATTTT
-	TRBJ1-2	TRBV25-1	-	CASGQGPYGYTF	TGTGCCAGCGGTCAGGGTCCGTATGGCTACACCTTC
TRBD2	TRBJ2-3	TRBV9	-	CASERGNTDTQYF	TGTGCCAGTGAGCGGGGGAACACAGATACGCAGTATTTT
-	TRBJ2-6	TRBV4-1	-	CASSQEGGRPSGANVLTF	TGCGCCAGCAGCCAAGAGGGGGGGCGGCCCTCTGGGGCCAACGTCCTGACTTTC
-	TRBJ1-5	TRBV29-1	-	CSVRVDTNQPQHF	TGCAGCGTTAGAGTTGACACTAATCAGCCCCAGCATTTT
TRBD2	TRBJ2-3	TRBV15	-	CATSRDPGTSGRDTQYF	TGTGCCACCAGCAGAGATCCGGGGACTAGCGGGAGAGATACGCAGTATTTT
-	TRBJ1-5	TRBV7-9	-	CASSQGFQPQHF	TGTGCCAGCAGCCAGGGGTTTCAGCCCCAGCATTTT
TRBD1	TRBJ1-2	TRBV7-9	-	CASSSGQGDGYTF	TGTGCCAGCAGCTCGGGACAGGGTGATGGCTACACCTTC
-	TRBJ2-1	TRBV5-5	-	CASLAAIGPINEQFF	TGTGCCAGCCTTGCGGCGATTGGTCCCATCAATGAGCAGTTCTTC
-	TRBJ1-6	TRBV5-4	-	CASSLAGGLNSPLHF	TGTGCCAGCAGCTTGGCCGGGGGACTTAATTCACCCCTCCACTTT
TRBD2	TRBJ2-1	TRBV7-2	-	CASSLRASGVSDEQFF	TGTGCCAGCAGCTTAAGGGCTAGCGGGGTCTCGGATGAGCAGTTCTTC
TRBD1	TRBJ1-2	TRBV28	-	CASSGRIGTGNYGYTF	TGTGCCAGCAGTGGACGAATTGGGACAGGGAACTATGGCTACACCTTC
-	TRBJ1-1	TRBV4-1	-	CASSQPFTEAFF	TGCGCCAGCAGCCAACCATTCACTGAAGCTTTCTTT
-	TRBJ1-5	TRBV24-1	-	CATSESGYNQPQHF	TGTGCCACCAGTGAATCAGGCTACAATCAGCCCCAGCATTTT
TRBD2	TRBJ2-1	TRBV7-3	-	CASSFASGLTYNEQFF	TGTGCCAGCAGCTTTGCTAGCGGTCTCACCTACAATGAGCAGTTCTTC
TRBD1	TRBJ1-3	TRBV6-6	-	CASSQQGAGNTIYF	TGTGCCAGCAGCCAACAGGGGGCTGGAAACACCATATATTTT
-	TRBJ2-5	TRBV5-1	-	CASSSDSAGETQYF	TGCGCCAGCAGCTCCGACAGCGCAGGAGAGACCCAGTACTTC
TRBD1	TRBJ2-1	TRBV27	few	CASRPRGTEQFF	TGTGCCAGCAGACCCAGGGGGACTGAGCAGTTCTTC
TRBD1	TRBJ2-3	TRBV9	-	CASSVEGTGTDTQYF	TGTGCCAGCAGCGTAGAAGGGACAGGGACAGATACGCAGTATTTT
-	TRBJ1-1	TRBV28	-	CASLQGGTEAFF	TGTGCCAGCCTCCAGGGTGGGACTGAAGCTTTCTTT
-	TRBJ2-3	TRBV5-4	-	CASSPGRDTQYF	TGTGCCAGCAGCCCTGGGAGAGATACGCAGTATTTT
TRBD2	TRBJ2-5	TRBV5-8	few	CASSRGGGTETQYF	TGTGCCAGCAGCCGTGGGGGGGGGACGGAGACCCAGTACTTC